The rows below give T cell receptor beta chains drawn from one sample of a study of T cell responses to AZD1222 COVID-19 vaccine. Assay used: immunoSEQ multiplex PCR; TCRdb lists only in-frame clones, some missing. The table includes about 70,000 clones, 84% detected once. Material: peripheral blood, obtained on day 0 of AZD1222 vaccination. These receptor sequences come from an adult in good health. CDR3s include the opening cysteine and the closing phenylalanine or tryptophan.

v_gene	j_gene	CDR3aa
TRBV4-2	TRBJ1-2	CASSQGAANYGYTF
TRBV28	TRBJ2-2	CASSSSGQRAGELFF
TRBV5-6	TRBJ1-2	CASNNQIGEANYGYTF
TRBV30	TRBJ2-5	CAWSFGQGETQYF
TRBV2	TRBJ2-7	CASSVAGTYEQYF
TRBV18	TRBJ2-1	CASSPVTSGESSYNEQFF
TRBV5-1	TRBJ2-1	CASSLGVTGYNEQFF
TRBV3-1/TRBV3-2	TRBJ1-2	CASSQIQGMYGYTF
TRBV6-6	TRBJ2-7	CASSLRDRGYEQYF
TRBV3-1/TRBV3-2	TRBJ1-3	CASSQVGGDTIYF
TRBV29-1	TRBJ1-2	CSASLLSNYGYTF
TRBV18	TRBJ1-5	CASSPGQGAFNQPQHF
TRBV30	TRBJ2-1	CAWRAPVGYNEQFF
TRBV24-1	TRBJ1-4	CATSDGSAINEKLFF
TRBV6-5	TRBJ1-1	CASSYGTGDTEAFF
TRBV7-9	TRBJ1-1	CASSLGTGGMNTEAFF
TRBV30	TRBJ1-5	CAWSVRGNQPQHF
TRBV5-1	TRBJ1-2	CASRSDRDYGYTF
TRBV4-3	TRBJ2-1	CASSPGLAAYNEQFF
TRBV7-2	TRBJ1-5	CASSSSGGGSNQPQHF
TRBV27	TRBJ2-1	CASSPRGGSSYNEQFF
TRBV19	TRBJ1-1	CASSIVAVTEAFF
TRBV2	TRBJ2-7	CASSLPPTGTLGEQYF
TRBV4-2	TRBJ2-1	CASSEDLLSSYNEQFF
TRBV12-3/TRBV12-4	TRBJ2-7	CASRITGVGEQYF
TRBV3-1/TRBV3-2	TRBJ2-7	CASSPGGIYEQYF
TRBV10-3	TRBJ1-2	CAISELLSSYGYTF
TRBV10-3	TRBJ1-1	CAISPGTGLGGAFF